The 7 T cell receptor beta chains below come from one sample, sequenced in a study of control samples from healthy donors and cancer patients. This table comes from immunoSEQ multiplex PCR, and its TCRdb copy is limited to in-frame clones, with some not included. The table records 70,000 or so clones, roughly 84% of them present only once. Input material: blood. Receptor source: a man aged 50-59 years in good health.

The chain carries TRBV7-3 and TRBJ2-6; tentative D call: TRBD2 (5 bases). The CDR3 has 16 residues. V lost 3 bases and J 2 bases, leaving 11 bases between the germline ends. Germline CDR1 is SGHTA and CDR2 is FQGTGA. The DNA for the CDR3 is TGTGCCAGCAGCTTTAGCGCCGGAACTGGGGCCAACGTCCTGACTTTC. Protein: CASSFSAGTGANVLTF.

The rearrangement joins TRBV9 to TRBJ2-5, with 8 positions matching TRBD2. J was trimmed by 5 bases and V by 5 bases; bases with no gene match: 14. Germline V gene lookup returns CDR1 SGDLS and CDR2 YYNGEE. The CDR3 consists of 16 residues. For the CDR3, the DNA is TGTGCCAGCAGTACTCATGGCGGGGGGAGAGGGGAGACCCAGTACTTC. Encoded protein: CASSTHGGGRGETQYF.

This clone has just one count. This sequence joins TRBV29-1 and TRBJ1-2; D gene unclear. Germline V lookup: CDR1 SQVTM, CDR2 ANQGSEA. This CDR3 has 12 amino acids. Deletions cut 1 base from V and 6 bases from J, with 9 bases between. CDR3 DNA sequence: TGCAGCGTTGAAGGTAGGATGGATGGCTACACCTTC. Its translation is CSVEGRMDGYTF.

The chain carries TRBV4-1 and TRBJ2-3; D might be TRBD2 (6 bases). This CDR3 comprises 16 residues. The germline gives CDR1 MGHRA, CDR2 YSYEKL. The V end was cut by 7 bases, the J end by 11 bases, with 28 bases between. The CDR3 reads CASNQGRDPTQVGQYF. CDR3 in DNA: TGCGCCAGCAATCAAGGGCGGGACCCGACACAAGTGGGGCAGTATTTT.

The rearrangement links TRBV7-6 to TRBJ2-1, with a weak D call TRBD2 (5 bases). The CDR3 length is 16 residues. Germline V CDR1 and CDR2: SGHVS, FNYEAQ. Trimming took 2 bases from V and 0 from J, leaving 11 bases between them. This chain's CDR3 is CASSLSGVDSYNEQFF. The CDR3, as DNA: TGTGCCAGCAGCTTATCCGGGGTCGACTCCTACAATGAGCAGTTCTTC.

The gene calls are TRBV27 and TRBJ1-5, with D hard to call. The CDR3 is 14 residues long. The germline V and J ends were trimmed by 1 base and 0 bases, with 4 bases remaining between them. The V gene's germline CDR1 is MNHEY and CDR2 SMNVEV (reference sequence). The CDR3 spells CASSLLFSNQPQHF. DNA of the CDR3: TGTGCCAGCAGTTTATTGTTTAGCAATCAGCCCCAGCATTTT.

This clone was counted between two and nine times. V is TRBV7-3 and J is TRBJ2-5; D not resolved. Trimming left V 5 bases short and J 7 bases short, with 14 bases between. This CDR3 is 13 amino acids long. Germline values: CDR1 SGHTA, CDR2 FQGTGA. The CDR3 bases are TGTGCCAGCAGCGTCACCATCCTGGGGACCCAGTACTTC. Protein product: CASSVTILGTQYF. Looking up the rest from reference TRBV7-3 and TRBJ2-5 gives the full variable domain: GAGVSQTPSNKVTEKGKYVELRCDPISGHTALYWYRQSLGQGPEFLIYFQGTGAADDSGLPNDRFFAVRPEGSVSTLKIQRTERGDSAVYLCASSVTILGTQYFGPGTRLLVL.